This T cell receptor (beta chain) was sequenced during a study of response to subunit inactivated influenza vaccine. Study-level points and caveats: Seasonal influenza vaccination, on each occasion, was suggested by the authors to recruit few new T cells.

After removal of 5 bases from V and 1 base from J, the junction contained 8 bases not matched to a gene. Germline CDR1 SGHVS, CDR2 FNYEAQ. This CDR3 spans 16 amino acids. As to this clonotype: Its antigen is currently unknown.

TCRdb itself ran the RT-PCR reads through MiXCR, one entry per CDR3 protein. The table shows hundreds of thousands of distinct CDR3 sequences, with approximately 14% occurring only once. This clonotype was obtained from a man aged 45 to 65 who received an inactivated influenza vaccine. The material sequenced was PBMCs from blood, taken less than 13 days after vaccination. V usage is TRBV7-6 and J usage is TRBJ2-7; 10 bases are shared with TRBD1. CDR3 sequence reads: CASSLGTGDLSYEQYF. CDR3 in DNA: TGTGCCAGCAGCCTCGGGACAGGGGACTTATCCTACGAGCAGTACTTC.